This entry lists 9 T cell receptor beta chains sequenced from one sample in a study of human CD8 memory T cell subsets. Libraries for TCR beta were constructed using UMI-labeled 5' RACE. TCRdb reprocessed the 5' RACE reads and reports one entry per CDR3 protein, with no DNA. In total, the table holds 9,000 to 15,000 distinct CDR3 sequences. The sample was CD8+ T cells from PBMCs. The receptors come from a human donor in good health.

This chain connects TRBV4-1 to TRBJ2-1; without DNA, the TCRdb call of TRBD2 cannot be checked. This CDR3 region has 16 residues. Germline V gene lookup returns CDR1 MGHRA and CDR2 YSYEKL. The CDR3 spells CASSQFSGRADNEQFF.

The rearrangement links TRBV30 to TRBJ2-3; the D call from TCRdb, TRBD1, cannot be confirmed without DNA. This CDR3 comprises 15 residues. CDR1 is GTSNPN, CDR2 SVGIG, per germline (reference sequence). CDR3 protein: CAWSIGTASTDTQYF.

The chain joins TRBV15 to TRBJ2-5; absent DNA, TCRdb's TRBD2 call cannot be checked. Germline V gene data show CDR1 as LNHNV and CDR2 as YYDKDF (reference sequence). CDR3 length: 15 residues. The CDR3: CATSTTSGARQTQYF.

Judged by frequency, this clonotype is medium-sized. The rearrangement uses TRBV7-2 and TRBJ2-3; TCRdb's D call, TRBD1, is unchecked because there is no DNA. This CDR3 is built from 16 residues. CDR1 is SGHTA and CDR2 is FQGNSA in the germline V gene. CDR3 sequence reads: CASSATGALRTDTQYF.

This sequence joins TRBV27 and TRBJ2-1; TCRdb's D call of TRBD1 is untestable without DNA. Germline CDR1 is MNHEY and CDR2 is SMNVEV (reference sequence). CDR3 size: 12 residues. This CDR3 reads CASSFPGKEQFF.

The chain carries TRBV6-6 and TRBJ1-2. Germline loops: CDR1 MNHNY, CDR2 SVGAGI (reference sequence). The CDR3 is made up of 16 amino acids. The CDR3: CASSYSPAETASGYTF.

The chain combines TRBV20-1 with TRBJ2-1; TCRdb returns TRBD2, unconfirmable since there is no DNA. The CDR3 spans 14 residues. CDR1 DFQATT and CDR2 SNEGSKA come from the germline V gene (reference sequence). The CDR3 sequence: CSALSGGALNEQFF.

According to its frequency, this clonotype is medium-sized (0.01 to 0.1%). The rearrangement links TRBV28 to TRBJ1-1. The CDR3 has 15 amino acids. The germline V gene has CDR1 MDHEN and CDR2 SYDVKM. This CDR3 reads CASSSGGLMNTEAFF.

The CDR3 spells CASSYSTASYEQYF. The chain employs TRBV6-2 or TRBV6-3 and TRBJ2-7. CDR3 length: 14 amino acids. CDR1 and CDR2 (germline): MNHEY, SVGEGT.